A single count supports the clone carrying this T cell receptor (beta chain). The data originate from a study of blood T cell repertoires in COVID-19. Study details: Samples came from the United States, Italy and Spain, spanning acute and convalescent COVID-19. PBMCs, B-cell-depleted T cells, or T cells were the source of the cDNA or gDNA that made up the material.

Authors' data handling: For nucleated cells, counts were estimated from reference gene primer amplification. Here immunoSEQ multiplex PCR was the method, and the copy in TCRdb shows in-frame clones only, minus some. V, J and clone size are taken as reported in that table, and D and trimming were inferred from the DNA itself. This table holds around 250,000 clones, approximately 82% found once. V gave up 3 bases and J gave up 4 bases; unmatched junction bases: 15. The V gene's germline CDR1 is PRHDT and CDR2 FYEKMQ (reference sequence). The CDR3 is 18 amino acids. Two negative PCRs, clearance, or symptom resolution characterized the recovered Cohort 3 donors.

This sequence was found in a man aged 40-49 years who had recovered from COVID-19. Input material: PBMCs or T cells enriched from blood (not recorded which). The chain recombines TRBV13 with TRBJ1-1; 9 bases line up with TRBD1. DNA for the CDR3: TGTGCCAGCAGCTTGTTTATTGGACAGGGGTTTAGTAGCACTGAAGCTTTCTTT. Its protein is CASSLFIGQGFSSTEAFF.